The T cell receptor beta chain described here comes from a study of precursors of human CD4 cytotoxic T cells (dated by TCRdb to 2017 to 2018). About the investigation overall: In total, CD4+ memory subsets from 14 to 15 donors went into the bulk TCR-seq analysis. TCR-seq analysis of 13 to 15 donors yielded TCRalpha and TCRbeta chain sequences (table S7).

V gives up 4 bases and J gives up 4 bases, and the segment between their germline ends measures 20 bases. The CDR3 holds 17 amino acids from the cysteine to the phenylalanine. Only the CDR3 region is kept as DNA, spanning 51 bases read in frame from base 1. From the germline V gene, CDR1 is SGHRS and CDR2 is YFSETQ. Bulk UMI-based TCR sequencing was performed on four sorted CD4+ memory subsets (TCM, TEM, IL-7Rhigh TEMRA, IL-7R- TEMRA) to test a precursor-effector relationship among CD4 cytotoxic T cells. Cells were obtained from peripheral blood mononuclear cells isolated from human blood. The research as a whole found: Only 13 of the 14 donors were included in some of the bulk TCR-seq comparisons, which suggests that not every subset was available for every donor. According to the authors, a human observational design cannot definitively establish the direction of differentiation between precursor and effector cells. More restricted TCR repertoires, with lower diversity and more expanded clonotypes, were shown by IL-7Rhigh and IL-7R- TEMRA subsets than by TCM and TEM subsets. Expanded effector clonotypes made up a larger fraction of IL-7Rhigh TEMRA clonotypes than of TEM or TCM clonotypes.

This clonotype is described as large (0.1 to 1%). No antigen is known for it. Per-base quality was not reported, and no clone a single base away is much larger than it. TCRdb lists the instrument as Illumina MiSeq. Concerning the study's data processing: To quantify repertoire diversity, the Shannon-Wiener index was calculated using VDJtools. TCRbeta clonotypes with a clonotype frequency of at least 3 were defined as expanded. TCRdb passed the public sequencing reads through fastp at Q25 and MiXCR, retaining productive beta sequences. A single entry per CDR3 protein holds the most common genes and DNA from its merged rows. What appears here as the V and J calls and clone size reflects TCRdb's work, not the paper's. Recorded for this sample are some 590 distinct CDR3 sequences; roughly a fifth of them occurred a single time. The top ten constitute roughly 12% of the sample.

Input material: memory CD4+ T cells from blood (PBMCs). Recombination linked TRBV5-1 to TRBJ2-2, with the D gene not clear enough to name. This sequence was found in a human donor in good health. In nucleotide form, the sequence is TGCGCCAGCAGCCTATTTGCCGTCGGGTGGACCACCGGGGAGCTGTTTTTT. It codes for CASSLFAVGWTTGELFF.